Sequencing of this T cell receptor beta chain was carried out in a study of blood T cell repertoires in acute mononucleosis (dated by TCRdb to between 2020 and 2021). Notes on the research overall: Convalescent samples, which represented the memory response, were taken 5 to 8 months after the acute presentation. The mean blood EBV load was 3.8 log10 genome copies per million B cells in acute infection and around 2.7 at convalescence. What the research found in general, with its limitations: The low acute-to-convalescent clonotype overlap might be partly explained by sampling error, because only a fraction of each donor's blood was analyzed. Persistence into convalescence was observed for only roughly 10% of unique acute clonotypes, yet most of the response was made up by these persisting clonotypes, and the remaining acute clonotypes were seemingly replaced by new diverse de novo clonotypes. Only three donors were included in the cohort, so group averages were based on very few individuals. In TCR repertoire selection for BRLF1 (YVL-BR), TCRalpha CDR3 motifs took on a dominant role, whereas TCRbeta played only a minimal one.

For TCR profiling, total RNA from no fewer than 8,500 sorted tetramer+ CD8 T cells was reverse transcribed into cDNA. PCR amplification of CDR3 regions used primers annealing to V and J regions and added unique molecular identifiers so that templates could be tracked. TCRalpha and TCRbeta chains were profiled using the immunoSEQ platform, including its sequencing and error-correction standards. The paper's processing steps were these. Clonal copy numbers were corrected for sequencing and PCR errors, and CDR3s were defined according to IMGT conventions. Analysis was limited to productive rearrangements and used immunoSEQ Analyzer versions 2.0 and 3.0, and gene-pairing frequencies were further processed in Microsoft Excel. Circos plots were used to visualize V-J pairings, and MEME plus a custom motifSearch program were used to find CDR3 motifs. The probability of generation of TCR sequences was calculated using the OLGA algorithm. Clonotypes found at both visits were termed persistent, clonotypes found only in the acute phase were termed nonpersistent, and clonotypes found only at convalescence were termed de novo. Any amino acid clonotype used by more than one donor was defined as a public TCR. Entries here come from immuneACCESS through TCRdb and include only in-frame sequences with V and J called. Some clones fail to appear in such tables; in the studies checked, an unresolved V gene covers under half of the shortfall, and the cause of the remainder is unknown. V, J and clone size are those of that table, while D and trimming were read from the DNA. The sample has over a thousand clones on record, about 23% of them singletons. The top ten hold 34% of the sample.

Note on this clone: The input lacks base qualities; no much larger clone sits a single base away. The same CDR3 is also encoded by other DNA sequences in this sample.

The time point label on this specimen signifies: convalescence about 6 months (5-8 months) after acute presentation (visit 7). Over primary infection, the study followed CD8 T cell responses to two immunodominant EBV epitopes: BRLF1 109 (YVL-BR) and BMLF1 280 (GLC-BM). A positive serum heterophile antibody test and EBV viral capsid antigen-specific IgM indicated primary EBV infection. As a first step, magnetic positive selection (MACS) was used to enrich total CD8 T cells from the PBMCs. A FACSAria III was used to sort live CD3+ CD8+ tetramer+ cells to a purity above 85%. Cells were sorted with a PE-conjugated tetramer loaded with the BRLF1 109-117 peptide. Directly ex vivo after tetramer sorting, the TCR repertoires of EBV epitope-specific CD8 T cells were deep-sequenced at acute infection and at convalescence. Three people aged roughly 18 to 30 with clinical acute infectious mononucleosis and laboratory evidence of primary EBV infection were used as donors. Heparinized peripheral blood was drawn at clinical presentation with mononucleosis symptoms and was drawn again about 6 months later. Ficoll-Paque density gradient centrifugation was used to isolate PBMCs.

The sample here was EBV YVL epitope tetramer+ CD8+ T cells sorted from PBMCs, taken during convalescence from infectious mononucleosis. This specimen's cell subset or site label, per the study, means: CD8 T cells binding a tetramer with EBV BRLF1 109-117 peptide (YVL-BR). This clonotype was obtained from a woman in her late teens or twenties with infectious mononucleosis caused by EBV.

The sequenced DNA is TGTGCCAGCAGTGCCCTACTTGGGTCTGCGTCGTCGCAGTATTTT. Its translation reads: CASSALLGSASSQYF. The chain employs TRBV6-5 and TRBJ2-3; the D segment cannot be called with confidence. V gives up 5 bases and J gives up 10 bases, and the segment between their germline ends measures 22 bases. Counted from cysteine to phenylalanine, this CDR3 has 15 amino acids. CDR3 DNA only is kept here, 45 bases in frame from base 1. Looking up the germline V gene yields CDR1 MNHEY and CDR2 SVGAGI.